The present TCR beta chain was sequenced within a study of blood T cells in healthy people across ages. Germline V gives CDR1 SGHTA, CDR2 FQGNSA. The CDR3 covers 15 residues. Alongside a J-beta primer mix, a sample-barcoded 5' primer served in a second PCR lasting roughly 7 to 12 cycles. TCRdb recomputed calls from the 5' RACE reads with MiXCR, one row per CDR3 protein. The data contain 700,000 or so distinct CDR3 sequences, roughly two fifths of them singletons. The sample was blood. This sequence joins TRBV7-2 and TRBJ2-7; maybe TRBD1 (6 bases). TRBJ2-5 explains the end of the DNA better; the J call may be wrong. This clonotype was obtained from an elderly man in good health. CDR3 in amino acids: CASSLVTGSTETQYF. In DNA, the CDR3 is TGTGCCAGCAGCTTAGTAACAGGGTCGACGGAGACCCAGTACTTC.